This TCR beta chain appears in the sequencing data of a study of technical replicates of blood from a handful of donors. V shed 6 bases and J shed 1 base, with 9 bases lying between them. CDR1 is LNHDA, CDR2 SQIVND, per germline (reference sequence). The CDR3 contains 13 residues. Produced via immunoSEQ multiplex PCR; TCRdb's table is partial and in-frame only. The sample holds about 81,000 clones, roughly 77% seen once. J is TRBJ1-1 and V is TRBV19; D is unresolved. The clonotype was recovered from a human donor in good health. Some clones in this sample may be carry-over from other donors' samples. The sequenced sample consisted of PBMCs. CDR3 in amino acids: CASSPVRNTEAFF. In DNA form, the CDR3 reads TGTGCCAGTAGCCCGGTCCGGAACACTGAAGCTTTCTTT.